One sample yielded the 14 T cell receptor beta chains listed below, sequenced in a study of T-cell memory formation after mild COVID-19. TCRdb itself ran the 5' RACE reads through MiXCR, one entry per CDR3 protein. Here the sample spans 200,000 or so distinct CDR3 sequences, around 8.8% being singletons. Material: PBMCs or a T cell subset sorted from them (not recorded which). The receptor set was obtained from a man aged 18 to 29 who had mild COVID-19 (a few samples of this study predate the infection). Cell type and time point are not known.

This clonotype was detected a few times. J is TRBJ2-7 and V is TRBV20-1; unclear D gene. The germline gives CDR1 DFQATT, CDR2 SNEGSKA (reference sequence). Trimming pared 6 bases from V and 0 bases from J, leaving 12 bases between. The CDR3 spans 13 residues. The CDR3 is CSASGLVSYEQYF. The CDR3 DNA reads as TGCAGTGCGTCCGGGTTAGTCTCCTACGAGCAGTACTTC.

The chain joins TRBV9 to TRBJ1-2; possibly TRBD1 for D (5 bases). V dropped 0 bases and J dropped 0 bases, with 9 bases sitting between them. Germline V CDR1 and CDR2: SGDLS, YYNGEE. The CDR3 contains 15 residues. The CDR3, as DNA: TGTGCCAGCAGCGTAGAGACAGCAGCTAACTATGGCTACACCTTC. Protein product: CASSVETAANYGYTF.

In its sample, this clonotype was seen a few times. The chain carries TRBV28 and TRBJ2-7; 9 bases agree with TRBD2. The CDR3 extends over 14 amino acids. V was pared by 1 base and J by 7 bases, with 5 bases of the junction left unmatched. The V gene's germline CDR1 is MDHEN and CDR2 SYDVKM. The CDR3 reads CASSLLAGAREQYV. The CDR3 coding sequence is TGTGCCAGCAGTTTATTAGCGGGGGCGCGGGAGCAGTACGTC.

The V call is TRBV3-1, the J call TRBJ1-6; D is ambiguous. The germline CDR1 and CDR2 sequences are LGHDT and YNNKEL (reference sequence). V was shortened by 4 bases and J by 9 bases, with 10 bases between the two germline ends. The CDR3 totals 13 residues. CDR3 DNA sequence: TGTGCCAGCAGCCTACATGGAGGTTCACCCCTCCACTTT. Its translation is CASSLHGGSPLHF.

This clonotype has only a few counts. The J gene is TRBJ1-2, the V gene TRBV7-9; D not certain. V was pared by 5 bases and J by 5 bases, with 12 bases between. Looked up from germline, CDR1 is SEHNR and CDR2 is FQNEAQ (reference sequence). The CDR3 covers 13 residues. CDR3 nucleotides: TGTGCCAGCAGCCCCAGGAGCGCATATGGCTACACCTTC. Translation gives CASSPRSAYGYTF.

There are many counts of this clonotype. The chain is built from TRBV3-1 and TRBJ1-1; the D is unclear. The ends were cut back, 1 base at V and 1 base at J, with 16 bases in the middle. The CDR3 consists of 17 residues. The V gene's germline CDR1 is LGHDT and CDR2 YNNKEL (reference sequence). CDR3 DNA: TGTGCCAGCAGCCAAGTACCCAGCTCCGATTGGAACACTGAAGCTTTCTTT. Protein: CASSQVPSSDWNTEAFF.

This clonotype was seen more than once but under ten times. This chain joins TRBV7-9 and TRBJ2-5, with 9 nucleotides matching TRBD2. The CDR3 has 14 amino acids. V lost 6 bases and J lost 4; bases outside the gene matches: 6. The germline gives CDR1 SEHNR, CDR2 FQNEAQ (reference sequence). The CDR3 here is CASSHSGGVETQYF. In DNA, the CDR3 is TGTGCCAGCAGTCATAGCGGGGGAGTAGAGACCCAGTACTTC.

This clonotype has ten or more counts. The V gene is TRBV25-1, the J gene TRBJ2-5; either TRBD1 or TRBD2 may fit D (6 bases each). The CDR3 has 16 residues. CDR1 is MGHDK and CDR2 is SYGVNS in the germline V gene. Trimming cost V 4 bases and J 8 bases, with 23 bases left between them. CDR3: CASSGVFGGGFGTQYF. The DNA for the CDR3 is TGTGCCAGCAGTGGGGTATTCGGAGGGGGTTTTGGTACCCAGTACTTC. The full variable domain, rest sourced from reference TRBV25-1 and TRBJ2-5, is EADIYQTPRYLVIGTGKKITLECSQTMGHDKMYWYQQDPGMELHLIHYSYGVNSTEKGDLSSESTVSRIRTEHFPLTLESARPSHTSQYLCASSGVFGGGFGTQYFGPGTRLLVL.

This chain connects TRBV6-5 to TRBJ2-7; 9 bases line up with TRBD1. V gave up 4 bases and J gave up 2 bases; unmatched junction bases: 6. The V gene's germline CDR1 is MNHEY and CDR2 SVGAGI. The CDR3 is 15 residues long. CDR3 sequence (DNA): TGTGCCAGCAGTTCAGACAGGGGGTTGACCTACGAGCAGTACTTC. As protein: CASSSDRGLTYEQYF.

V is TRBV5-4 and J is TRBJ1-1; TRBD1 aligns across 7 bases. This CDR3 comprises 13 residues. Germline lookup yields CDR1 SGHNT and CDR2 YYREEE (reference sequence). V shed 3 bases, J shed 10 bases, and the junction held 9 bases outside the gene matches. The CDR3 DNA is TGTGCCAGCAGCTGGACAGGTGTCGCCGGAGCTTTCTTT. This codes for CASSWTGVAGAFF.

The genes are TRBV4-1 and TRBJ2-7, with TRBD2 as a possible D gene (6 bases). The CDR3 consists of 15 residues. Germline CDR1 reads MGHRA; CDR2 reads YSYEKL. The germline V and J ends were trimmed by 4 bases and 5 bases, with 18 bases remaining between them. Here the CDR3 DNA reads TGCGCCAGCAGCCGATCCGATGGAGGGTACCACGAGCAGTACGTC. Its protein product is CASSRSDGGYHEQYV.

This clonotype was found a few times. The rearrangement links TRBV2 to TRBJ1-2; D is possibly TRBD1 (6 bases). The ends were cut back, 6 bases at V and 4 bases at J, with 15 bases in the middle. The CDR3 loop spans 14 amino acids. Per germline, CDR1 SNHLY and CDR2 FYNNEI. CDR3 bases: TGTGCCAGCAGAAGAAGCGGGGGCAGCTATGGCTACACCTTC. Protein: CASRRSGGSYGYTF.

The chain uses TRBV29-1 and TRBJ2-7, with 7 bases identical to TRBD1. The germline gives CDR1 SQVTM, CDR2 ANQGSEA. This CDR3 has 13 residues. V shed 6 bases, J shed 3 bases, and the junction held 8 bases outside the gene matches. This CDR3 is CSVSGTVYYEQYF. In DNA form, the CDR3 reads TGCAGCGTCTCCGGGACAGTTTACTACGAGCAGTACTTC.

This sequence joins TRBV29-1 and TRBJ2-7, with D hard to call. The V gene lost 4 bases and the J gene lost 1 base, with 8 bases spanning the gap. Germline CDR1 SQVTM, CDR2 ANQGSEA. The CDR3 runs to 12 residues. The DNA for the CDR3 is TGCAGCGTTGGTATGGAGTCCTACGAGCAGTACTTC. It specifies CSVGMESYEQYF.